One and the same sample provided the 18 T cell receptor beta chains below, sequenced in a study of cytomegalovirus exposure and HLA in healthy donors (dated by TCRdb to about 2017). The library was built by means of the immunoSEQ multiplex PCR assay. TCRdb carries this immuneACCESS record with in-frame sequences only. Its versions omit some clonotypes, under half of them owing to an unresolved V gene in the studies checked, with the rest unexplained. This sample gives around 300,000 clones in total; 88% of them show up just once. Around 0.88% of the sample is taken by the ten largest. Sequences were obtained from PBMCs. Receptors originate from a man aged 25 to 40 in good health and CMV-seronegative.

This clone has just one count. This sequence joins TRBV5-1 and TRBJ2-7, with TRBD2 as a possible D gene (6 bases). V was trimmed by 6 bases and J by 2 bases, leaving 18 bases between them. The CDR3 length is 15 residues. Germline CDR1 is SGHRS and CDR2 is YFSETQ. Here the CDR3 DNA reads TGCGCCAGCACCCCTAGGATCGGGGGTCCCTACGAGCAGTACTTC. Protein sequence: CASTPRIGGPYEQYF. The entire variable domain, with the rest obtained from reference TRBV5-1 and TRBJ2-7, is as follows: KAGVTQTPRYLIKTRGQQVTLSCSPISGHRSVSWYQQTPGQGLQFLFEYFSETQRNKGNFPGRFSGRQFSNSRSEMNVSTLELGDSALYLCASTPRIGGPYEQYFGPGTRLTVT.

This chain joins TRBV4-3 and TRBJ2-1; 8 nucleotides agree with TRBD2. This CDR3 comprises 17 residues. Germline CDR1 reads LGHNA; CDR2 reads YSLEER. Losses at the gene ends were 0 bases for V and 8 bases for J; bases not matched to a gene: 12. This CDR3 is CASSQDGGLVSGDEQFF. The CDR3 coding sequence is TGCGCCAGCAGCCAAGATGGGGGACTTGTTAGCGGGGATGAGCAGTTCTTC.

The chain joins TRBV13 to TRBJ1-5, with D possibly TRBD1 on 5 matching bases. Germline lookup yields CDR1 PRHDT and CDR2 FYEKMQ (reference sequence). CDR3 length: 18 amino acids. V was cut by 5 bases and J by 0 bases, with 20 bases left in between. The CDR3 sequence is CASSLSRGGLYSNQPQHF. The DNA of the CDR3 is TGTGCCAGCAGCCTATCTAGGGGTGGGCTCTATAGCAATCAGCCCCAGCATTTT.

This rearrangement joins TRBV5-1 to TRBJ1-5; D is unclear. V was clipped by 1 base and J by 3 bases, with 11 bases between them. Germline assignment: CDR1 SGHRS and CDR2 YFSETQ. CDR3 length: 15 amino acids. CDR3 coding DNA: TGCGCCAGCAGCTTGACGGGGAGTAACAATCAGCCCCAGCATTTT. As protein: CASSLTGSNNQPQHF.

The rearrangement uses TRBV12-5 and TRBJ1-6, with D unclear. The CDR3 length is 13 residues. Trimming shortened V by 1 base and J by 7 bases, and 5 bases separated the two germline ends. Germline CDR1 LGHNT, CDR2 FRNRAP. CDR3 region: CASGLGLNSPLHF. CDR3 sequence (DNA): TGTGCTAGTGGTTTGGGTCTAAATTCACCCCTCCACTTT.

This clone appeared a few times. This chain uses TRBV19 with TRBJ2-7; the D is unclear. The CDR3 spans 13 residues. V lost 1 base and J lost 2, with 6 bases in between. Germline V gene sequence: CDR1 LNHDA, CDR2 SQIVND (reference sequence). CDR3 region: CASSIGQAYEQYF. The CDR3, as DNA: TGTGCCAGTAGTATAGGGCAGGCCTACGAGCAGTACTTC. The full variable domain, in which reference TRBV19 and TRBJ2-7 provide the parts outside the CDR3, is DGGITQSPKYLFRKEGQNVTLSCEQNLNHDAMYWYRQDPGQGLRLIYYSQIVNDFQKGDIAEGYSVSREKKESFPLTVTSAQKNPTAFYLCASSIGQAYEQYFGPGTRLTVT.

The rearrangement links TRBV10-3 to TRBJ2-5, with 9 bases that match TRBD2. The CDR3 loop spans 12 amino acids. J was trimmed by 5 bases and V by 5 bases; bases with no gene match: 0. The germline V gene has CDR1 ENHRY and CDR2 SYGVKD. This chain's CDR3 is CAISTSGETQYF. The CDR3, as DNA: TGTGCCATCAGTACTAGCGGGGAGACCCAGTACTTC.

This clone was seen just once. This sequence joins TRBV5-6 and TRBJ1-4; unclear D gene. The CDR3 is made up of 16 amino acids. Germline CDR1 and CDR2: SGHDT and YYEEEE. The V and J ends lost 1 base and 0 bases respectively, with 10 bases between them. The CDR3 nucleotides are TGTGCCAGCAGCTTGTGGCAGATTGCAACTAATGAAAAACTGTTTTTT. This codes for CASSLWQIATNEKLFF.

The V and J genes are TRBV4-1 and TRBJ2-5, with D tentatively TRBD1 (5 bases). Trimming took 0 bases from V and 4 from J, leaving 15 bases between them. The CDR3 runs to 16 residues. CDR1 and CDR2 (germline): MGHRA, YSYEKL. The CDR3 is CASSQEVGRVRETQYF. The CDR3 DNA reads TGCGCCAGCAGCCAAGAGGTAGGCAGGGTGAGAGAGACCCAGTACTTC.

The chain recombines TRBV11-2 with TRBJ1-1, with TRBD1 as a possible D gene (6 bases). Trimming left V 5 bases short and J 5 bases short, with 18 bases between. CDR3 length: 15 amino acids. Germline-derived CDR1 and CDR2 are SGHAT and FQNNGV. CDR3 sequence reads: CASSPFGGAETEAFF. The CDR3 coding sequence is TGTGCCAGCAGCCCCTTCGGGGGGGCGGAGACTGAAGCTTTCTTT.

V gene TRBV7-9 combines with J gene TRBJ2-7; 8 bases map to TRBD1. The J segment lost 5 bases and the V segment lost 3 bases, leaving 6 bases of the junction unmatched. The CDR3 is 14 amino acids. In germline, CDR1 is SEHNR, CDR2 FQNEAQ (reference sequence). The CDR3 sequence is CASSFRTGHDEQYF. In DNA form, the CDR3 reads TGTGCCAGCAGCTTCCGGACAGGGCACGACGAGCAGTACTTC.

V gene TRBV9 combines with J gene TRBJ2-3; weak D call: TRBD2 (6 bases). V was trimmed by 0 bases and J by 3 bases, leaving 14 bases between them. The CDR3 covers 16 residues. The germline CDR1 and CDR2 sequences are SGDLS and YYNGEE. The CDR3 spells CASSVGSGLSTDTQYF. DNA of the CDR3: TGTGCCAGCAGCGTAGGGAGCGGGTTGAGTACAGATACGCAGTATTTT.

V gene TRBV9 combines with J gene TRBJ2-1; 9 bases are a match to TRBD2. The CDR3 is 17 amino acids. The trim removed 0 bases at V and 4 bases at J, leaving 8 bases unmatched. Germline CDR1 reads SGDLS; CDR2 reads YYNGEE. CDR3 protein: CASSVDERGVLYNEQFF. CDR3 in DNA: TGTGCCAGCAGCGTAGATGAGCGGGGGGTATTGTACAATGAGCAGTTCTTC.

This rearrangement joins TRBV5-4 to TRBJ2-7; the match to TRBD1 covers 8 bases. Germline V gene sequence: CDR1 SGHNT, CDR2 YYREEE (reference sequence). The CDR3 spans 13 residues. Trimming at V came to 4 bases and at J to 5 bases, leaving 5 bases not matched to a gene. The CDR3 coding sequence is TGTGCCAGCAGCCTACTGGACAGGGACGAGCAGTACTTC. It is translated as CASSLLDRDEQYF.

V and J are TRBV11-2 and TRBJ1-6; 10 bases fit TRBD1. The J segment lost 3 bases and the V segment lost 6 bases, leaving 14 bases of the junction unmatched. The CDR3 has 19 residues. Germline V gives CDR1 SGHAT, CDR2 FQNNGV. CDR3 in amino acids: CASRQSTGTGVIYNSPLHF. CDR3 nucleotide sequence: TGTGCCAGCAGACAATCAACCGGGACAGGGGTAATCTATAATTCACCCCTCCACTTT.

This clone was counted once. The gene calls are TRBV5-1 and TRBJ2-7, with D perhaps TRBD2 (5 bases). Deletions cut 1 base from V and 2 bases from J, with 13 bases between. The CDR3 is 15 amino acids. Germline values: CDR1 SGHRS, CDR2 YFSETQ. In nucleotides, the CDR3 is TGCGCCAGCAGCTTGACCCCGGACGGGACCTACGAGCAGTACTTC. Its protein product is CASSLTPDGTYEQYF.

The chain employs TRBV6-5 and TRBJ2-2, with TRBD2 matching 7 bases. Trimming took 2 bases from V and 3 from J; bases not matched to a gene: 6. This CDR3 is 16 amino acids long. CDR1 MNHEY and CDR2 SVGAGI come from the germline V gene. CDR3 nucleotide sequence: TGTGCCAGCAGTTACGAGGGAGGGACCTACACCGGGGAGCTGTTTTTT. Its protein product is CASSYEGGTYTGELFF.

This clone occurred once. The chain employs TRBV27 and TRBJ2-7; D is perhaps TRBD1 (6 bases). Germline lookup yields CDR1 MNHEY and CDR2 SMNVEV (reference sequence). The CDR3 covers 14 residues. V lost 3 bases and J lost 0, with 9 bases in between. CDR3 sequence: CASSLTGSSYEQYF. CDR3 in DNA: TGTGCCAGCAGTTTGACAGGAAGCTCCTACGAGCAGTACTTC.